Listed below are T cell receptor beta chains from one sample, sequenced in a study of cytomegalovirus exposure and HLA in healthy donors. Profiled with immunoSEQ multiplex PCR; TCRdb holds only in-frame clones, not every one. This table has about 180,000 clones, just under 80% appearing once. Sequenced input: PBMCs. Receptors were obtained from a woman aged 25 to 45 in good health and CMV-seronegative. CDR3s include the opening cysteine and the closing phenylalanine or tryptophan. Fields, in order: D gene, clone size, J gene, V gene, CDR3 protein, CDR3 DNA. The D gene is left open where the match is weak. Size values are once, few and many counts, or a class for expanded clones, and some rows have none.

.	few	TRBJ1-5	TRBV7-2	CASSSTGFGQPQHF	TGTGCCAGCAGCTCGACAGGTTTCGGTCAGCCCCAGCATTTT
.	.	TRBJ1-4	TRBV5-1	CASSLTGGANEKLFF	TGCGCCAGCAGCTTGACGGGGGGAGCCAATGAAAAACTGTTTTTT
TRBD1	once	TRBJ2-2	TRBV7-3	CATSQDRGGWGTGELFF	TGTGCCACATCTCAGGACAGGGGCGGTTGGGGCACCGGGGAGCTGTTTTTT
.	.	TRBJ1-6	TRBV7-9	CASSTQGNSPLHF	TGTGCCAGCAGCACACAGGGAAATTCACCCCTCCACTTT
.	.	TRBJ2-3	TRBV7-3	CASSLWPGTSTDTQYF	TGTGCCAGCAGCTTATGGCCGGGGACTAGCACAGATACGCAGTATTTT
TRBD2	.	TRBJ2-3	TRBV6-1	CASSGGGAGEDTQYF	TGTGCCAGCAGCGGCGGGGGGGCAGGAGAAGATACGCAGTATTTT
.	once	TRBJ2-1	TRBV9	CASSVYGAYNEQFF	TGTGCCAGCAGCGTTTACGGTGCATACAATGAGCAGTTCTTC
.	.	TRBJ1-2	TRBV10-2	CASSEVGGGYTF	TGCGCCAGCAGTGAGGTCGGGGGAGGCTACACCTTC
TRBD2	.	TRBJ2-3	TRBV5-1	CASSLATSGGPDTQYF	TGCGCCAGCAGCTTGGCAACTAGCGGGGGGCCAGATACGCAGTATTTT
TRBD2	few	TRBJ2-3	TRBV2	CASRRGVTDTQYF	TGTGCCAGCAGGCGGGGGGTCACAGATACGCAGTATTTT
TRBD1	.	TRBJ1-2	TRBV11-3	CASSQGQGHGYTF	TGTGCCAGCAGCCAGGGACAGGGGCATGGCTACACCTTC
TRBD1	.	TRBJ1-1	TRBV9	CASSVEPGQGNTEAFF	TGTGCCAGCAGCGTGGAGCCGGGACAGGGGAACACTGAAGCTTTCTTT
.	.	TRBJ1-5	TRBV6-5	CASSYSTGMNQPQHF	TGTGCCAGCAGTTACTCTACAGGGATGAATCAGCCCCAGCATTTT
TRBD2	.	TRBJ2-7	TRBV7-3	CASSLSSGGPNYEQYF	TGTGCCAGCAGCTTATCTAGCGGGGGCCCAAACTACGAGCAGTACTTC
TRBD2	.	TRBJ2-5	TRBV4-2	CASSPRASGGQETQYF	TGTGCCAGCAGCCCACGGGCTAGCGGGGGTCAAGAGACCCAGTACTTC
TRBD1	.	TRBJ2-7	TRBV10-2	CASIPGQGSYEQYF	TGCGCCAGCATTCCGGGACAGGGGAGCTACGAGCAGTACTTC
.	.	TRBJ1-2	TRBV15	CATSREGVVPRGGYTF	TGTGCCACCAGCAGAGAAGGAGTCGTCCCCCGGGGTGGCTACACCTTC
.	.	TRBJ1-1	TRBV2	CASSFWGSSSAFF	TGTGCCAGCAGTTTCTGGGGCAGTTCTTCAGCTTTCTTT
.	.	TRBJ1-5	TRBV6-1	CASNRGISNQPQHF	TGTGCCAGCAATAGGGGGATTAGCAATCAGCCCCAGCATTTT
TRBD1	.	TRBJ1-2	TRBV19	CATRDRDTYGYTF	TGTGCCACTCGGGACAGGGATACATATGGCTACACCTTC
.	.	TRBJ1-5	TRBV15	CATSRDWEGNQPQHF	TGTGCCACCAGCAGAGATTGGGAGGGTAATCAGCCCCAGCATTTT
TRBD1	.	TRBJ1-2	TRBV5-1	CASSLGTGAGYGYTF	TGCGCCAGCAGCTTGGGGACAGGGGCGGGCTATGGCTACACCTTC
TRBD2	.	TRBJ2-5	TRBV10-1	CASLIAGGRETQYF	TGCGCCAGCCTGATCGCGGGGGGGCGCGAGACCCAGTACTTC
TRBD1	.	TRBJ1-2	TRBV6-6	CASSYADREDYGYTF	TGTGCCAGCAGTTACGCCGACAGGGAAGATTATGGCTACACCTTC
.	.	TRBJ1-3	TRBV6-5	CATRSSGNTIYF	TGTGCCACCAGGAGCTCTGGAAACACCATATATTTT
.	.	TRBJ2-3	TRBV21-1	CASRGSGGSTDTQYF	TGTGCCAGCAGAGGTAGCGGGGGTAGCACAGATACGCAGTATTTT
.	.	TRBJ2-7	TRBV4-1	CASSQAGQDYEQYF	TGCGCCAGCAGCCAAGCAGGGCAGGACTACGAGCAGTACTTC
.	.	TRBJ2-7	TRBV5-1	CASSRAGGQSSYEQYF	TGCGCCAGCAGCCGGGCGGGCGGCCAGAGCTCCTACGAGCAGTACTTC
.	.	TRBJ1-1	TRBV4-1	CASSHPNRVNTEAFF	TGCGCCAGCAGCCATCCGAACAGGGTTAACACTGAAGCTTTCTTT
.	.	TRBJ2-3	TRBV19	CASSNLAPRTDTQYF	TGTGCCAGTAGTAACCTAGCGCCACGCACAGATACGCAGTATTTT
TRBD1	.	TRBJ1-2	TRBV7-8	CASTPDRGLSGYTF	TGTGCCAGCACCCCTGACAGGGGATTAAGTGGCTACACCTTC
.	.	TRBJ1-1	TRBV10-1	CASSPRVGTEAFF	TGCGCCAGCAGCCCGAGGGTGGGCACTGAAGCTTTCTTT
TRBD1	.	TRBJ1-1	TRBV19	CASSTRTGGGNEAFF	TGTGCCAGTAGTACGAGGACAGGGGGCGGGAATGAAGCTTTCTTT
TRBD1	.	TRBJ2-2	TRBV7-9	CAGPDMGTGLNTGELFF	TGTGCCGGACCAGATATGGGGACAGGGCTTAACACCGGGGAGCTGTTTTTT
.	.	TRBJ2-3	TRBV30	CAWSLQGPDTQYF	TGTGCCTGGAGTTTGCAGGGCCCAGATACGCAGTATTTT
.	.	TRBJ1-4	TRBV5-1	CASSLGPREKLFF	TGCGCCAGCAGCTTGGGACCGCGGGAAAAACTGTTTTTT
.	.	TRBJ1-1	TRBV9	CASSVTASGATEAFF	TGTGCCAGCAGCGTAACAGCGAGTGGGGCCACTGAAGCTTTCTTT
TRBD1	few	TRBJ2-4	TRBV28	CASSTPRDSSINIQYF	TGTGCCAGCAGCACCCCCCGGGACAGCAGCATAAACATTCAGTACTTC
.	.	TRBJ1-2	TRBV9	CASSVDVRGSPGYGYTF	TGTGCCAGCAGCGTAGATGTCAGGGGCTCACCGGGCTATGGCTACACCTTC